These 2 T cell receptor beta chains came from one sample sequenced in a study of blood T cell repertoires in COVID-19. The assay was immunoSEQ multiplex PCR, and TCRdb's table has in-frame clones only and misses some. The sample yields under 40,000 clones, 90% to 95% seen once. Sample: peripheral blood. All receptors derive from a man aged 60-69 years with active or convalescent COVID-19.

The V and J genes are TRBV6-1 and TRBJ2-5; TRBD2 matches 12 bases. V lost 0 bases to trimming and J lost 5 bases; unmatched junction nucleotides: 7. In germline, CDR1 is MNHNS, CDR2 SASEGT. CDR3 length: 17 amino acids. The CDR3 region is CASSEAVLAGGQETQYF. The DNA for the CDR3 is TGTGCCAGCAGTGAAGCCGTGCTAGCGGGGGGGCAGGAGACCCAGTACTTC.

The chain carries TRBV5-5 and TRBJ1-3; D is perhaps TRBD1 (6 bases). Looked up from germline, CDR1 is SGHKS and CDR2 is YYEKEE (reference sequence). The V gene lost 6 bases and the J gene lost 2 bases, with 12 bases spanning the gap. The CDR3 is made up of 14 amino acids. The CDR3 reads CASTRQETGNTIYF. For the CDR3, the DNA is TGTGCCAGCACCCGACAGGAGACTGGAAACACCATATATTTT.